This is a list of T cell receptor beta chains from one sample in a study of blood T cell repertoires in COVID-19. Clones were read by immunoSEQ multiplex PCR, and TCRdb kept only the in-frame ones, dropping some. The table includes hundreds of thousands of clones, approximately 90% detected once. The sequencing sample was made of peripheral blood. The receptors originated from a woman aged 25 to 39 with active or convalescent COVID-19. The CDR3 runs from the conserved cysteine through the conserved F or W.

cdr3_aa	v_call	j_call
CASSLRGTRSYNEQFF	TRBV7-2	TRBJ2-1
CASTWAMNTEAFF	TRBV19	TRBJ1-1
CASRPGDRGGSPLHF	TRBV5-6	TRBJ1-6
CASTLRGGASGNTIYF	TRBV2	TRBJ1-3
CASSQPPAMIAFF	TRBV4-2	TRBJ1-1
CASSANSPVNTGELFF	TRBV5-8	TRBJ2-2
CASSWGQAYYEQYF	TRBV7-9	TRBJ2-7
CASSLASGDVTNEKLFF	TRBV5-1	TRBJ1-4
CASRSATYSNQPQHF	TRBV19	TRBJ1-5
CASSIPWQGLGYSNQPQHF	TRBV19	TRBJ1-5
CASSLSLSPLHF	TRBV11-2	TRBJ1-6
CASMNSGGPLEQYF	TRBV7-9	TRBJ2-7
CASSLTGTGISGANVLTF	TRBV27	TRBJ2-6
CASSDSSGGGYNEQFF	TRBV6-4	TRBJ2-1
CASSYDRVMGSPLHF	TRBV6-5	TRBJ1-6
CATSTGGRLSDTQYF	TRBV24-1	TRBJ2-3
CASSYLGGEQYF	TRBV6-2/TRBV6-3	TRBJ2-7
CASSTRDYNEQFF	TRBV19	TRBJ2-1
CASRQTGVWDNEQFF	TRBV19	TRBJ2-1
CASSKMETGRHYNEQFF	TRBV21-1	TRBJ2-1